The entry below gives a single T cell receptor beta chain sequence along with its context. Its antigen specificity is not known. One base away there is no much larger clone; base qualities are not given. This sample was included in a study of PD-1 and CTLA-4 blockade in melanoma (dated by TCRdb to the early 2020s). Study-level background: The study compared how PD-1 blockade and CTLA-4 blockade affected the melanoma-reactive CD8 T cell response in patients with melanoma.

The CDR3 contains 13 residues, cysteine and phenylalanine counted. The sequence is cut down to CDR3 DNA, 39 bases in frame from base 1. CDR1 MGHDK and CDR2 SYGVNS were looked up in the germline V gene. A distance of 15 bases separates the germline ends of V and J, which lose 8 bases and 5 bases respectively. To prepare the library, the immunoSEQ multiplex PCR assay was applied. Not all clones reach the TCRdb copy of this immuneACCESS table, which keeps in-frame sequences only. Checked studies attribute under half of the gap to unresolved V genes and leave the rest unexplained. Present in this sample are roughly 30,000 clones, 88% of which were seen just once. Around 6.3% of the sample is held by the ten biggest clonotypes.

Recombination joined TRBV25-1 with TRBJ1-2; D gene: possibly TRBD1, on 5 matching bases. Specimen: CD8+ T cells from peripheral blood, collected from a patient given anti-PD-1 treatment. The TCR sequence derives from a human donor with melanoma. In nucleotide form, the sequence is TGTGCCAGCGGGGGACCCGGGCGATATGGCTACACCTTC. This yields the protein CASGGPGRYGYTF.